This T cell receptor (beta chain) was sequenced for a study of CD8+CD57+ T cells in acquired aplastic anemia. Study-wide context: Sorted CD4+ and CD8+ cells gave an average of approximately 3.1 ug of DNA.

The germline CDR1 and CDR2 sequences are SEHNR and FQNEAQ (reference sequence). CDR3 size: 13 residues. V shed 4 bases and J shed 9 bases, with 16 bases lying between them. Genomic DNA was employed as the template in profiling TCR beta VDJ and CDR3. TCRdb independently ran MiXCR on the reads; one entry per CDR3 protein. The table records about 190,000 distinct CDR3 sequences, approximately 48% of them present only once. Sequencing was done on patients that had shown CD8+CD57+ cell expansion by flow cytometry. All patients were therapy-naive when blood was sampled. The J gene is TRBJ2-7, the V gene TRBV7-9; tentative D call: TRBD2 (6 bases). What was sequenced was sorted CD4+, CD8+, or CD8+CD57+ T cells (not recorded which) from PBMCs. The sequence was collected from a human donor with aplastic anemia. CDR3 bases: TGTGCCAGCAGCTCCGCGGGGTCAATCGGGCAGTACTTC. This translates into CASSSAGSIGQYF.